Following are 20 T cell receptor beta chains from one sample sequenced in a study of response to subunit inactivated influenza vaccine. TCRdb reprocessed the RT-PCR reads via MiXCR and lists one record per CDR3 protein. The table has 500,000 to 600,000 distinct CDR3 sequences, 10% to 15% seen once. Material: PBMCs from blood, obtained more than 35 days after vaccination. Receptors originate from a man over 45 who received an inactivated influenza vaccine.

The rearrangement joins TRBV27 to TRBJ2-3; 13 nucleotides agree with TRBD2. With 5 bases clipped from V and 4 bases from J, the junction kept 12 bases outside the gene matches. Germline V gene lookup returns CDR1 MNHEY and CDR2 SMNVEV (reference sequence). This CDR3 is 18 amino acids long. CDR3: CASSAGLAGEKRADTQYF. CDR3 bases: TGTGCCAGCAGTGCCGGACTAGCGGGGGAGAAAAGGGCAGATACGCAGTATTTT.

The chain combines TRBV20-1 with TRBJ2-3, with D unresolved. Trimming removed 4 bases at V and 6 bases at J, with 17 bases between. The CDR3 length is 14 residues. Germline-derived CDR1 and CDR2 are DFQATT and SNEGSKA (reference sequence). CDR3 nucleotides: TGCAGTGCTAACCCCCAGGTAGGCGCGGATACGCAGTATTTT. Translation: CSANPQVGADTQYF.

This clonotype was observed a handful of times. This rearrangement joins TRBV7-9 to TRBJ2-7; D might be TRBD2 (5 bases). There are 14 residues in the CDR3. Per the germline V gene, CDR1 is SEHNR and CDR2 is FQNEAQ (reference sequence). V lost 5 bases to trimming and J lost 3 bases, with 14 bases between them. CDR3 DNA: TGTGCCAGCAGCGACGATTTTGCGGGCTACGAGCAGTACTTC. Translating it yields CASSDDFAGYEQYF. Looking up the rest from reference TRBV7-9 and TRBJ2-7 gives the full variable domain: DTGVSQNPRHKITKRGQNVTFRCDPISEHNRLYWYRQTLGQGPEFLTYFQNEAQLEKSRLLSDRFSAERPKGSFSTLEIQRTEQGDSAMYLCASSDDFAGYEQYFGPGTRLTVT.

This clonotype was picked up a small number of times. The chain joins TRBV4-3 to TRBJ2-3, with TRBD2 identical over 9 bases. Trimming cost V 0 bases and J 3 bases; bases outside gene matches: 7. Germline CDR1 is LGHNA and CDR2 is YSLEER. This CDR3 contains 17 residues. CDR3 sequence reads: CASSQEVAGGITDTQYF. DNA for the CDR3: TGCGCCAGCAGCCAAGAGGTTGCGGGAGGGATAACAGATACGCAGTATTTT.

The sample holds a few counts of this clonotype. As DNA, the CDR3 is TGTGCCAGCTCTGACTCGAGATGGGGGGCGAACACCGGGGAGCTGTTTTTT. It encodes CASSDSRWGANTGELFF. The chain couples TRBV9 to TRBJ2-2; a possible D gene is TRBD2 (6 bases). Trimming took 7 bases from V and 0 from J, leaving 19 bases between them. Germline V gives CDR1 SGDLS, CDR2 YYNGEE. This CDR3 spans 17 amino acids.

The table lists this clonotype with a few counts. The rearrangement links TRBV5-1 to TRBJ2-7, with D possibly matching TRBD1 (5 bases). The V end lost 4 bases, the J end lost 2 bases, and 13 bases lay between the germline ends. This CDR3 is built from 14 residues. Germline V gene sequence: CDR1 SGHRS, CDR2 YFSETQ. CDR3 sequence (DNA): TGCGCCAGCAGCCAACTCGACAGAACCTACGAGCAGTACTTC. As protein: CASSQLDRTYEQYF. The variable domain in full, completed from reference TRBV5-1 and TRBJ2-7, reads KAGVTQTPRYLIKTRGQQVTLSCSPISGHRSVSWYQQTPGQGLQFLFEYFSETQRNKGNFPGRFSGRQFSNSRSEMNVSTLELGDSALYLCASSQLDRTYEQYFGPGTRLTVT.

This clonotype has a count of ten or more. The chain joins TRBV29-1 to TRBJ2-3, with D perhaps matching TRBD2 (5 bases). This CDR3 has 11 residues. Germline values: CDR1 SQVTM, CDR2 ANQGSEA. V was shortened by 4 bases and J by 4 bases, with 6 bases between the two germline ends. The CDR3 bases are TGCAGCGTTGGAGGGTCAGATACGCAGTATTTT. Residues: CSVGGSDTQYF.

This clonotype has only a few counts. The chain uses TRBV29-1 and TRBJ2-7; perhaps TRBD1 as D (6 bases). The ends were cut back, 7 bases at V and 2 bases at J, with 18 bases in the middle. Germline values: CDR1 SQVTM, CDR2 ANQGSEA. The CDR3 length is 14 residues. As DNA, the CDR3 is TGCAGCGCTCTAGGGGCAGGGGTAGCCTACGAGCAGTACTTC. The encoded protein is CSALGAGVAYEQYF.

V usage is TRBV5-1 and J usage is TRBJ2-1; unclear D gene. V lost 0 bases to trimming and J lost 4 bases, with 8 bases between them. The germline V gene encodes CDR1 SGHRS and CDR2 YFSETQ. The length of the CDR3 is 14 residues. The CDR3 DNA follows: TGCGCCAGCAGCTTGGGCGACCCGTACAATGAGCAGTTCTTC. Translated, it gives CASSLGDPYNEQFF.

The chain uses TRBV7-9 and TRBJ2-1; 7 bases agree with TRBD2. Looked up from germline, CDR1 is SEHNR and CDR2 is FQNEAQ (reference sequence). This CDR3 is built from 14 residues. V lost 3 bases and J lost 7; bases outside the gene matches: 6. This CDR3 reads CASSLTSPGNEQFF. The CDR3 nucleotides read TGTGCCAGCAGCTTGACTAGCCCTGGGAATGAGCAGTTCTTC.

The chain recombines TRBV3-1 with TRBJ2-2, with 8 nucleotides matching TRBD1. The CDR3 totals 19 residues. Germline V CDR1 and CDR2: LGHDT, YNNKEL (reference sequence). CDR3 protein: CTCRAGTGNVARNTGELFF. As DNA, the CDR3 is TGTACCTGCAGGGCCGGGACAGGAAATGTTGCCAGAAACACCGGGGAGCTGTTTTTT.

This clonotype was picked up many times. V and J are TRBV15 and TRBJ1-3, with D tentatively TRBD1 (5 bases). V lost 3 bases to trimming and J lost 1 base, with 10 bases between them. From germline, CDR1 is LNHNV and CDR2 YYDKDF (reference sequence). The CDR3 sequence is 15 residues long. Here the CDR3 reads CATSSGAASGNTIYF. Written as DNA, the CDR3 is TGTGCCACCAGCAGTGGGGCAGCTTCTGGAAACACCATATATTTT. Full variable domain (missing parts from reference TRBV15 and TRBJ1-3): DAMVIQNPRYQVTQFGKPVTLSCSQTLNHNVMYWYQQKSSQAPKLLFHYYDKDFNNEADTPDNFQSRRPNTSFCFLDIRSPGLGDTAMYLCATSSGAASGNTIYFGEGSWLTVV.

The chain joins TRBV4-2 to TRBJ1-1, with no clear D. This CDR3 has 15 amino acids. Trimming cost V 1 base and J 0 bases, with 9 bases left between them. Germline V gene data show CDR1 as LGHNA and CDR2 as YNFKEQ. The CDR3 region has the DNA TGTGCCAGCAGCCAAGGCCTAAGATTGAACACTGAAGCTTTCTTT. Protein: CASSQGLRLNTEAFF.

V and J are TRBV6-2 or TRBV6-3 and TRBJ2-7, with 13 positions matching TRBD2. The germline V gene encodes CDR1 MNHEY and CDR2 SVGEGT. CDR3 size: 18 residues. Germline trimming cut 7 bases from V and 2 bases from J; bases unmatched to any gene: 14. CDR3 nucleotides: TGTGCCAGCACCCCCGGGACTAGCGGGGTCGAGGTGCCCTACGAGCAGTACTTC. Its protein is CASTPGTSGVEVPYEQYF.

CDR3 DNA sequence: TGCAGCGTTGTTATAGTGGGGGACGAGCAGTACTTC. This gives the protein CSVVIVGDEQYF. The chain combines TRBV29-1 with TRBJ2-7; D possibly uses TRBD1 or TRBD2 (5 bases each). The V end was cut by 4 bases, the J end by 5 bases, with 12 bases between. The CDR3 is 12 residues long. Per the germline V gene, CDR1 is SQVTM and CDR2 is ANQGSEA.

The chain recombines TRBV7-9 with TRBJ1-1; TRBD1 matches 8 bases. The V and J ends lost 6 bases and 1 base, in that order; junction bases with no gene match: 1. This CDR3 is built from 13 residues. The germline V gene encodes CDR1 SEHNR and CDR2 FQNEAQ (reference sequence). DNA for the CDR3: TGTGCCAGCAGGACAGGGGCGAACACTGAAGCTTTCTTT. Translated: CASRTGANTEAFF.

Notes on this clonotype: Without the conserved terminal phenylalanine or tryptophan, this CDR3 likely stems from a read error. The DNA is omitted, as the CDR3 cannot be located on it reliably, and the CDR3 follows TCRdb's listing. The chain couples TRBV9 to TRBJ1-2; the table assigns TRBD1, which was not confirmed against the DNA. The CDR3 is 16 residues long, counting both termini. Germline V CDR1 and CDR2: SGDLS, YYNGEE. CDR3 sequence: CASTLTANPTMATPSL.

This clonotype was recorded many times. V and J are TRBV7-9 and TRBJ2-1; D may correspond to TRBD1 or TRBD2 (5 bases each). Germline lookup yields CDR1 SEHNR and CDR2 FQNEAQ (reference sequence). CDR3 length: 13 residues. V lost 1 base and J lost 9, with 10 bases in between. The CDR3 coding sequence is TGTGCCAGCAGCTTAGTGGGACCCACTGAGCAGTTCTTC. Translation: CASSLVGPTEQFF.

The chain has TRBV28 and TRBJ1-1; 8 bases match TRBD1. The CDR3 runs 16 residues. Germline V CDR1 and CDR2: MDHEN, SYDVKM. V trimming: 5 bases; J trimming: 0 bases; junction bases outside the gene matches: 8. The chain's CDR3 is CASSPLGQAMNTEAFF. In DNA form, the CDR3 reads TGTGCCAGCAGTCCCCTGGGACAGGCCATGAACACTGAAGCTTTCTTT.

The chain has TRBV7-8 and TRBJ2-2; D uncertain. The germline V gene has CDR1 SGHVS and CDR2 FQNEAQ. This CDR3 spans 16 amino acids. Trimming pared 1 base from V and 1 base from J, leaving 10 bases between. Here the CDR3 reads CASSLDRRRNTGELFF. The CDR3 bases are TGTGCCAGCAGCTTAGACAGACGTAGGAACACCGGGGAGCTGTTTTTT.